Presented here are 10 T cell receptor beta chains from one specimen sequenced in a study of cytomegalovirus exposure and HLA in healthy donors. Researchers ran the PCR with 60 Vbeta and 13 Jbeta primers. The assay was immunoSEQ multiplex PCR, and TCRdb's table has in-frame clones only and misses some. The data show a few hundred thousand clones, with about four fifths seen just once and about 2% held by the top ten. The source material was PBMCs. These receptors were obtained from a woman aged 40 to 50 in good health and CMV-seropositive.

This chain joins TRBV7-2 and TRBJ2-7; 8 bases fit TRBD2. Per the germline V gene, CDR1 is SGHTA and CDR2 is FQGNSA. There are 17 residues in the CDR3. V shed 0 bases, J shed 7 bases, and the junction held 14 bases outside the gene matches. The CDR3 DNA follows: TGTGCCAGCAGCTTAGCGACGACCCCGGGAGGGCCTAGGGAGCAGTACTTC. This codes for CASSLATTPGGPREQYF.

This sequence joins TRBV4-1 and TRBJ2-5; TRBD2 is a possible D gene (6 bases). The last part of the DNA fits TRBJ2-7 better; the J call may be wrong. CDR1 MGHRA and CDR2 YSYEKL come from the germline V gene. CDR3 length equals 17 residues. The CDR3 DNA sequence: TGCGCCAGCAGCCAGGACTTACTAGCCGTTAGCTCCTACGAGCAGTACTTC. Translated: CASSQDLLAVSSYEQYF.

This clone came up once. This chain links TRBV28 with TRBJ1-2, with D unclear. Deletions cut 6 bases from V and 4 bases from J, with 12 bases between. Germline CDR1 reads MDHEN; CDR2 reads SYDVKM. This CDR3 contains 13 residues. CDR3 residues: CASSLVGSYGYTF. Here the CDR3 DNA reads TGTGCCAGCAGCCTAGTAGGAAGCTATGGCTACACCTTC.

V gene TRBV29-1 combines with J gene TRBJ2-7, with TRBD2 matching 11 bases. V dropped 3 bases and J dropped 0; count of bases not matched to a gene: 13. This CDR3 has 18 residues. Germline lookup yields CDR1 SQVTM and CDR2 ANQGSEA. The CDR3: CSVEALTSGSPISYEQYF. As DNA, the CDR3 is TGCAGCGTTGAGGCCCTCACTAGCGGGAGTCCGATCTCCTACGAGCAGTACTTC.

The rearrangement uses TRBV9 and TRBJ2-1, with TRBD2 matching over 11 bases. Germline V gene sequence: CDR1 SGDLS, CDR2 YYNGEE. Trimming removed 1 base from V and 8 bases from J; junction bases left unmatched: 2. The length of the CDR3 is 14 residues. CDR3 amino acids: CASSVTSGSYEQFF. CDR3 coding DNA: TGTGCCAGCAGCGTAACTAGCGGGAGTTATGAGCAGTTCTTC.

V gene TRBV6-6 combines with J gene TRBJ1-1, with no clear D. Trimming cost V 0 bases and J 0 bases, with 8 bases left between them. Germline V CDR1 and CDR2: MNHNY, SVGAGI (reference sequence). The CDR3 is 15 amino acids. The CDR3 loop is CASSYSVQMNTEAFF. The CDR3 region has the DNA TGTGCCAGCAGTTACTCGGTGCAGATGAACACTGAAGCTTTCTTT.

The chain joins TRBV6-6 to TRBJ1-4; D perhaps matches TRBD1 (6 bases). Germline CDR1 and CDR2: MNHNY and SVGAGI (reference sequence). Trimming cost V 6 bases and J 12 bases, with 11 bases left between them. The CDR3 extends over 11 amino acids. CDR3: CASSRDKELFF. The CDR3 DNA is TGTGCCAGCAGCCGGGACAAGGAACTGTTTTTT.

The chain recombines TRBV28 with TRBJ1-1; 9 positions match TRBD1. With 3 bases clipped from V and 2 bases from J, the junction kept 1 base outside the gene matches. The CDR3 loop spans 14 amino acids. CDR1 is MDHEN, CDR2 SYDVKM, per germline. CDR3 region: CASSLTGGNTEAFF. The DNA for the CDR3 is TGTGCCAGCAGTTTGACAGGGGGAAACACTGAAGCTTTCTTT.

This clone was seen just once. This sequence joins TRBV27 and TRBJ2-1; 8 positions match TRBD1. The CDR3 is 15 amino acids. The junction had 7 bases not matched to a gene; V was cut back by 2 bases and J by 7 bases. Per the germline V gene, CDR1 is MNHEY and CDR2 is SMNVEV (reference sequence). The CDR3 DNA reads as TGTGCCAGCAGTTTAACAGGGGGAGTTTTGAATGAGCAGTTCTTC. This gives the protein CASSLTGGVLNEQFF.

CDR3 protein: CASSSAGLYEQYF. The CDR3 bases are TGTGCCAGCAGTTCGGCAGGGTTGTACGAGCAGTACTTC. V gene TRBV6-5 combines with J gene TRBJ2-7, with D perhaps TRBD1 (5 bases). Germline V gene lookup returns CDR1 MNHEY and CDR2 SVGAGI. V was clipped by 4 bases and J by 4 bases, with 11 bases between them. The CDR3 spans 13 residues.